These T cell receptor beta chains were read from a single sample in a study of T-cell memory formation after mild COVID-19. TCRdb reprocessed the 5' RACE reads with MiXCR, giving one entry per CDR3 protein. The sample contains around 100,000 distinct CDR3 sequences, around a fifth of which appear only once. The material sequenced was PBMCs or a T cell subset sorted from them (not recorded which). Receptors originate from a man aged 18 to 29 who had mild COVID-19 (a few samples of this study predate the infection). Cell type and time point are not known. CDR3s include the opening cysteine and the closing phenylalanine or tryptophan. A D gene is named only where the DNA matches it firmly. Size values are once, few and many counts, or a class for expanded clones, and some rows have none.

V,D,J,size,DNA,CDR3
TRBV7-9,-,TRBJ2-7,-,TGTGCCAGCAGCTTAGACCTGGAGCAGTACTTC,CASSLDLEQYF
TRBV6-2/TRBV6-3,TRBD1,TRBJ2-5,-,TGTGCCAGCAGCCGGGACAGGGGGCGAGAGACCCAGTACTTC,CASSRDRGRETQYF
TRBV25-1,TRBD1,TRBJ2-3,few,TGTGCCAGCAGTAAAACCCGGGACAGGGTCACAGATACGCAGTATTTT,CASSKTRDRVTDTQYF
TRBV7-3,TRBD1,TRBJ2-3,few,TGTGCCAGCAGCTGGGGACAGGTTCCCACAGATACGCAGTATTTT,CASSWGQVPTDTQYF
TRBV9,-,TRBJ2-6,-,TGTGCCAGCAGCGGACTTCGGTTCTCTGGGGCCAACGTCCTGACTTTC,CASSGLRFSGANVLTF
TRBV7-9,TRBD1,TRBJ2-1,-,TGTGCCAGCAGCATTACCAGGACAGGGGGCAATGAGCAGTTCTTC,CASSITRTGGNEQFF
TRBV12-3/TRBV12-4,-,TRBJ2-7,-,TGTGCCAGCAGTCCGGGACCCTCTAACGAGCAGTACTTC,CASSPGPSNEQYF
TRBV3-1,-,TRBJ2-4,-,TGTGCCAGCAGCCAAGGGTGGGGCCTAGCCAAAAACATTCAGTACTTC,CASSQGWGLAKNIQYF
TRBV6-5,-,TRBJ1-5,-,TGTGCCAGCAGTGAAAGACAGAGCAATTGGCCCCAGCATTTT,CASSERQSNWPQHF
TRBV6-5,-,TRBJ2-5,-,TGTGCCAGCAGTTACGAAGAGACCCAGTACTTC,CASSYEETQYF
TRBV11-2,-,TRBJ2-7,-,TGTGCCAGCAGCCCCGGACGGAGCTCCTACGAGCAGTACTTC,CASSPGRSSYEQYF
TRBV7-6,-,TRBJ2-5,few,TGTGCCAGCAGCTTCCTCACCGGGACTGCCTTTATGGAGACCCAGTACTTC,CASSFLTGTAFMETQYF
TRBV19,TRBD1,TRBJ2-1,-,TGTGCCAGTAGTATATGGGACAGGGGTCATAATGAGCAGTTCTTC,CASSIWDRGHNEQFF
TRBV27,TRBD2,TRBJ2-1,few,TGTGCCAGCAGTTTTCTGACTAGCGGACTGTACGGGCAGTTCTTC,CASSFLTSGLYGQFF
TRBV6-5,-,TRBJ1-2,medium-sized,TGTGCCAGCAGTTACTCGACCAGGGGAGGCTACACCTTC,CASSYSTRGGYTF
TRBV5-5,-,TRBJ2-7,few,TGTGCCAGCACCCCGGGAAGCTTCGAGCAGTACTTC,CASTPGSFEQYF
TRBV11-2,TRBD1,TRBJ2-7,few,TGTGCCACTTCGACGACAGGGGCAGCCTACGAGCAGTACTTC,CATSTTGAAYEQYF
TRBV29-1,-,TRBJ1-1,-,TGCAGCGTTGACTTGGTCGCAGAAGCTTTCTTT,CSVDLVAEAFF
TRBV4-3,TRBD2,TRBJ2-3,-,TGCGCCAGCAGCCAGGGACTAGCGGGGGGCGCAGATACGCAGTATTTT,CASSQGLAGGADTQYF
TRBV3-1,-,TRBJ2-7,-,TGTGCCAGCAGCCGGGGCGGGTCAACCTACGAGCAGTACTTC,CASSRGGSTYEQYF
TRBV20-1,-,TRBJ2-5,-,TGCAGTGCAGTGGGGGTCTATGGGCACCTTGGCCAAGAGACCCAGTACTTC,CSAVGVYGHLGQETQYF
TRBV5-6,-,TRBJ1-5,many,TGTGCCAGCAGCTTGGGGGGCGGTCAGCCCCAGCATTTT,CASSLGGGQPQHF
TRBV10-3,-,TRBJ2-2,few,TGTGCCATCAGTGTCGGGTTCACCGGGGAGCTGTTTTTT,CAISVGFTGELFF
TRBV6-2/TRBV6-3,-,TRBJ1-5,few,TGTGCCAGCAGTTACGCAGAATATAGCAATCAGCCCCAGCATTTT,CASSYAEYSNQPQHF
TRBV6-2/TRBV6-3,TRBD1,TRBJ1-5,few,TGTGCCAGCATTTCGGAGACAGGGGGCTTTTTGGGCAATCAGCCCCAGCATTTT,CASISETGGFLGNQPQHF
TRBV7-9,-,TRBJ2-1,few,TGTGCCAGCACCGACCGCCCGGGCGATGAGCAGTTCTTC,CASTDRPGDEQFF
TRBV7-6,-,TRBJ2-1,-,TGTGCCAGCAGCCCCCTCAGGATCCATGAGCAGTTCTTC,CASSPLRIHEQFF
TRBV6-5,-,TRBJ2-3,few,TGTGCCAGCAGTTACGATGGGCATAAGAGCACAGATACGCAGTATTTT,CASSYDGHKSTDTQYF